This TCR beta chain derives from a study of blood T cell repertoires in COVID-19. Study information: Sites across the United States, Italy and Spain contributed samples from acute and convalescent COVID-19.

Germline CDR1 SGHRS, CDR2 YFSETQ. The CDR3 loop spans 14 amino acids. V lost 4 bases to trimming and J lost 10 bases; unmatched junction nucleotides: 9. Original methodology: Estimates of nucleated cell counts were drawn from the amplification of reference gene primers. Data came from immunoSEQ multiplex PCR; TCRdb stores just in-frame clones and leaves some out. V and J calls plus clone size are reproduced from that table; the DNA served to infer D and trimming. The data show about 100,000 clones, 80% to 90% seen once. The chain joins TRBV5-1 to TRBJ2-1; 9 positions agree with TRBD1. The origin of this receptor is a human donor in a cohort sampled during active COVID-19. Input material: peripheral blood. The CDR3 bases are TGCGCCAGCAGCCCACAAACAGGGGGCTGGGAGCAGTTCTTC. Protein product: CASSPQTGGWEQFF. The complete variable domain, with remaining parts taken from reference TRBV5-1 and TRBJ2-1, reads KAGVTQTPRYLIKTRGQQVTLSCSPISGHRSVSWYQQTPGQGLQFLFEYFSETQRNKGNFPGRFSGRQFSNSRSEMNVSTLELGDSALYLCASSPQTGGWEQFFGPGTRLTVL.